This is a list of T cell receptor beta chains from one sample in a study of cytomegalovirus exposure and HLA in healthy donors. The method was immunoSEQ multiplex PCR; TCRdb's version includes in-frame clones alone and lacks a portion of them. The sample yields some 130,000 clones, more than 70% seen once. The material sequenced was PBMCs. These receptors originate from a man aged 30 to 45 in good health and CMV-seronegative. The CDR3 runs from the conserved cysteine through the conserved F or W. A D gene is named only where the DNA matches it firmly. The listing skips clone size in some rows; elsewhere it reads once, few, many or a size class.

j_call: TRBJ2-1
clone_size: .
v_call: TRBV19
d_call: TRBD1
cdr3_aa: CASDPGQGSYNEQFF
cdr3_nt: TGTGCCAGCGATCCGGGACAGGGCTCCTACAATGAGCAGTTCTTC

j_call: TRBJ2-2
clone_size: .
v_call: TRBV29-1
d_call: .
cdr3_aa: CSVGTENTGELFF
cdr3_nt: TGCAGCGTTGGAACAGAGAACACCGGGGAGCTGTTTTTT

j_call: TRBJ2-7
clone_size: .
v_call: TRBV9
d_call: .
cdr3_aa: CASSPERAF
cdr3_nt: TGTGCCAGCAGCCCCGAGCGAGCGTTT

j_call: TRBJ1-2
clone_size: once
v_call: TRBV30
d_call: TRBD1
cdr3_aa: CAWINLGQGFGYTF
cdr3_nt: TGTGCCTGGATCAATTTGGGACAGGGCTTCGGCTACACCTTC

j_call: TRBJ2-1
clone_size: few
v_call: TRBV27
d_call: TRBD2
cdr3_aa: CASSPGLAATSYNEQFF
cdr3_nt: TGTGCCAGCAGTCCGGGACTAGCGGCGACCTCCTACAATGAGCAGTTCTTC

j_call: TRBJ1-1
clone_size: few
v_call: TRBV18
d_call: .
cdr3_aa: CASSPPSRGSTEAFF
cdr3_nt: TGTGCCAGCTCACCACCATCTAGGGGAAGCACTGAAGCTTTCTTT

j_call: TRBJ1-1
clone_size: .
v_call: TRBV18
d_call: TRBD1
cdr3_aa: CASSGQGANTEAFF
cdr3_nt: TGTGCCAGCTCGGGACAGGGGGCTAACACTGAAGCTTTCTTT

j_call: TRBJ2-7
clone_size: .
v_call: TRBV27
d_call: TRBD2
cdr3_aa: CASSLSRGYYEQYF
cdr3_nt: TGTGCCAGCAGTTTATCGCGGGGGTACTACGAGCAGTACTTC

j_call: TRBJ2-7
clone_size: .
v_call: TRBV13
d_call: .
cdr3_aa: CASSLWSRGAGDEQYF
cdr3_nt: TGTGCCAGCAGCTTATGGTCACGGGGGGCTGGGGACGAGCAGTACTTC

j_call: TRBJ2-7
clone_size: .
v_call: TRBV5-1
d_call: TRBD1
cdr3_aa: CASSVSGTGPAYEQYF
cdr3_nt: TGCGCCAGCAGTGTCTCCGGGACAGGGCCCGCCTACGAGCAGTACTTC

j_call: TRBJ1-5
clone_size: .
v_call: TRBV20-1
d_call: .
cdr3_aa: CSASNRQPQHF
cdr3_nt: TGCAGTGCTAGTAATCGTCAGCCCCAGCATTTT

j_call: TRBJ2-5
clone_size: once
v_call: TRBV5-1
d_call: .
cdr3_aa: CASRWTAQETQYF
cdr3_nt: TGCGCCAGCCGATGGACAGCCCAAGAGACCCAGTACTTC

j_call: TRBJ2-3
clone_size: once
v_call: TRBV27
d_call: TRBD1
cdr3_aa: CASSRQGSDTQYF
cdr3_nt: TGTGCCAGCAGCCGACAGGGTTCAGATACGCAGTATTTT

j_call: TRBJ2-3
clone_size: .
v_call: TRBV19
d_call: .
cdr3_aa: CASSITGISTDTQYF
cdr3_nt: TGTGCCAGTAGTATAACGGGAATCAGCACAGATACGCAGTATTTT

j_call: TRBJ1-2
clone_size: few
v_call: TRBV7-9
d_call: .
cdr3_aa: CASSNGVYGYTF
cdr3_nt: TGTGCCAGCAGCAACGGGGTCTATGGCTACACCTTC

j_call: TRBJ2-7
clone_size: few
v_call: TRBV5-1
d_call: .
cdr3_aa: CASSLGSWGERYEQYF
cdr3_nt: TGCGCCAGCAGCTTGGGATCCTGGGGGGAGCGGTACGAGCAGTACTTC

j_call: TRBJ2-2
clone_size: .
v_call: TRBV5-4
d_call: TRBD2
cdr3_aa: CASRLGSGRAGELFF
cdr3_nt: TGTGCCAGCAGGCTTGGTAGCGGGAGGGCCGGGGAGCTGTTTTTT

j_call: TRBJ2-3
clone_size: .
v_call: TRBV5-5
d_call: .
cdr3_aa: CASLRRGTDTQYF
cdr3_nt: TGTGCCAGCCTCCGTCGGGGGACAGATACGCAGTATTTT

j_call: TRBJ2-5
clone_size: once
v_call: TRBV18
d_call: TRBD1
cdr3_aa: CASSPRDRQETQYF
cdr3_nt: TGTGCCAGCTCACCACGGGACAGACAAGAGACCCAGTACTTC

j_call: TRBJ1-4
clone_size: .
v_call: TRBV2
d_call: .
cdr3_aa: CASGEGGREKLFF
cdr3_nt: TGTGCCAGCGGGGAGGGGGGGAGAGAAAAACTGTTTTTT

j_call: TRBJ2-7
clone_size: once
v_call: TRBV28
d_call: TRBD1
cdr3_aa: CASSLMARGLYEQYF
cdr3_nt: TGTGCCAGCAGTTTAATGGCTAGGGGGCTATACGAGCAGTACTTC

j_call: TRBJ2-3
clone_size: few
v_call: TRBV6-5
d_call: .
cdr3_aa: CASRRTGDTQYF
cdr3_nt: TGTGCCAGCCGACGGACGGGGGATACGCAGTATTTT

j_call: TRBJ2-5
clone_size: .
v_call: TRBV27
d_call: .
cdr3_aa: CASSPQGFETQYF
cdr3_nt: TGTGCCAGCAGTCCCCAGGGGTTTGAGACCCAGTACTTC

j_call: TRBJ2-1
clone_size: .
v_call: TRBV9
d_call: .
cdr3_aa: CASSVGASEAYNEQFF
cdr3_nt: TGTGCCAGCAGCGTAGGAGCCAGCGAAGCCTACAATGAGCAGTTCTTC

j_call: TRBJ1-2
clone_size: .
v_call: TRBV5-1
d_call: TRBD1
cdr3_aa: CASSRDRDSIEGGYTF
cdr3_nt: TGCGCCAGCAGCAGGGACCGGGACAGCATCGAGGGTGGCTACACCTTC

j_call: TRBJ2-7
clone_size: .
v_call: TRBV19
d_call: .
cdr3_aa: CASSWTDAYEQYF
cdr3_nt: TGTGCCAGTAGTTGGACAGACGCCTACGAGCAGTACTTC

j_call: TRBJ2-1
clone_size: .
v_call: TRBV30
d_call: TRBD2
cdr3_aa: CAWSGTSGSYGKQFF
cdr3_nt: TGTGCCTGGTCGGGGACTAGCGGGAGTTACGGCAAGCAGTTCTTC

j_call: TRBJ1-1
clone_size: .
v_call: TRBV10-1
d_call: .
cdr3_aa: CASSPGGTEAFF
cdr3_nt: TGCGCCAGCAGCCCCGGTGGCACTGAAGCTTTCTTT

j_call: TRBJ2-5
clone_size: .
v_call: TRBV4-1
d_call: TRBD2
cdr3_aa: CASSQVPTSGQETQYF
cdr3_nt: TGCGCCAGCAGCCAAGTCCCGACTAGCGGCCAAGAGACCCAGTACTTC